This paragraph covers one T cell receptor (beta chain) sequence. No antigen is known for it. The data are from a study of CD8+CD57+ T cells in acquired aplastic anemia. Across the whole study: Yields of DNA that came from sorted CD4+ and CD8+ cells averaged approximately 3.5 ug.

With 6 bases clipped from V and 3 bases from J, the junction kept 6 bases outside the gene matches. This CDR3 has 14 amino acids. The germline CDR1 and CDR2 sequences are SEHNR and FQNEAQ (reference sequence). TCR beta VDJ combinations and CDR3 sequences were profiled from genomic DNA. TCRdb called the reads again in MiXCR, with one record for every CDR3 protein. The table shows some 200,000 distinct CDR3 sequences, with around 45% occurring only once. Those patients picked for sequencing had displayed CD8+CD57+ cell expansion on flow cytometry. Study observations and caveats: Researchers reported that CD8+ Simpson's diversity was not significantly different in patients versus controls. There were twenty-nine CD8+ CDR3 sequences that occurred in both patients and controls.

This TCR came from a human donor with aplastic anemia. The sequenced sample consisted of sorted CD4+, CD8+, or CD8+CD57+ T cells (not recorded which) from PBMCs. The chain employs TRBV7-9 and TRBJ1-2; 8 positions match TRBD1. The CDR3 nucleotides read TGTGCCAGCAGACGGACAGGGCGGGACTATGGCTACACCTTC. Translation gives CASRRTGRDYGYTF.